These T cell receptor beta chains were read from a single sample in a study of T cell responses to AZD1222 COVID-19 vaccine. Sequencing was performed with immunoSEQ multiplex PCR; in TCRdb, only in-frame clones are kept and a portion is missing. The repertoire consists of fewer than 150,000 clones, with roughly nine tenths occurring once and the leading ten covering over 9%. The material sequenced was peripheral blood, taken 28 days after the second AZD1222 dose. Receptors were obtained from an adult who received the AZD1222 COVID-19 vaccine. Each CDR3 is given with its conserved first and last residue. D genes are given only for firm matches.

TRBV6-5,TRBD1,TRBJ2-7,CASSHGQGISLEQYF
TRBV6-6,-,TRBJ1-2,CASSYSSPRVGYGYTF
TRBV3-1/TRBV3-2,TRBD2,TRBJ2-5,CASSQEGLGQETQYF
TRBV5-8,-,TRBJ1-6,CASSLYSPLHF
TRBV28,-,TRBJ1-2,CASSLVQFDGYTF
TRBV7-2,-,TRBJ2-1,CASSSDSDKKFF
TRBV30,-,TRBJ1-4,CAWSVGLLANEKLFF
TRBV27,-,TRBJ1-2,CASSFNGNYGYTF
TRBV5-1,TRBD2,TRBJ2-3,CASSSQGLAGSTDTQYF
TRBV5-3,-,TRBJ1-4,CARSSPPGDPTNEKLFF
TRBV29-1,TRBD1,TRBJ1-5,CSVSLPGGVQPQHF
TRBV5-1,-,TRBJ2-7,CASSLGEISYEQYF
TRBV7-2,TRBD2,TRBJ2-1,CASSLKALAANEQFF
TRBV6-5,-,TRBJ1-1,CASTPQGLRNTEAFF
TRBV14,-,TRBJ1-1,CASTQMQGNTEAFF
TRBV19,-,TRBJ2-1,CASSPVLTRSYNEQFF
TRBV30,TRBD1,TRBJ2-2,CAWSRQGALDTGELFF
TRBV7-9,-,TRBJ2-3,CASSLAWTTGDTQYF
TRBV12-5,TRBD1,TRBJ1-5,CASGIDRGRHF
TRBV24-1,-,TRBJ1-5,CATSDSGRSSNQPQHF
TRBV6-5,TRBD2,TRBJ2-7,CASSLAGGEQYF
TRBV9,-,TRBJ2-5,CASSVGEETQYF